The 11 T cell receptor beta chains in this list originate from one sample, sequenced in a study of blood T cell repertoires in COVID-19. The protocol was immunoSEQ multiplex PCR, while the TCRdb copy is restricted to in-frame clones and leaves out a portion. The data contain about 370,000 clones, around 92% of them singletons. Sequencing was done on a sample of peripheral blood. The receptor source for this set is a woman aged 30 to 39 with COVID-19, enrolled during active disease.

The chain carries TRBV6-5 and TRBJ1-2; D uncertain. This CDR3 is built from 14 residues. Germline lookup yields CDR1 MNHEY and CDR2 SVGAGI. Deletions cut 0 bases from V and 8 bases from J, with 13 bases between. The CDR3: CASSYSSAGGGYTF. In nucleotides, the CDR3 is TGTGCCAGCAGTTACTCGAGTGCAGGAGGAGGCTACACCTTC.

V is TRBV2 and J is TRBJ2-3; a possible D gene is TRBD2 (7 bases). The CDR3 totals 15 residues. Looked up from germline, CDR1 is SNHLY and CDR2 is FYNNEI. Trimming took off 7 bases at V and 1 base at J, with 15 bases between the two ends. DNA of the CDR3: TGTGCCAGCATGGGGGGGCTGTACGGCACAGATACGCAGTATTTT. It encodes CASMGGLYGTDTQYF. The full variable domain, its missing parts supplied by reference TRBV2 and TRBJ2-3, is EPEVTQTPSHQVTQMGQEVILRCVPISNHLYFYWYRQILGQKVEFLVSFYNNEISEKSEIFDDQFSVERPDGSNFTLKIRSTKLEDSAMYFCASMGGLYGTDTQYFGPGTRLTVL.

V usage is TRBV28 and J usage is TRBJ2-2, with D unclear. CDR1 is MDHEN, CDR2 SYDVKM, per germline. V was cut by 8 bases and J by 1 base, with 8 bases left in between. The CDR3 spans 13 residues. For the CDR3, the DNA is TGTGCCAGCTCCCCAAAGAACACCGGGGAGCTGTTTTTT. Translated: CASSPKNTGELFF. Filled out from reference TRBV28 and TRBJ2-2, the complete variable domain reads DVKVTQSSRYLVKRTGEKVFLECVQDMDHENMFWYRQDPGLGLRLIYFSYDVKMKEKGDIPEGYSVSREKKERFSLILESASTNQTSMYLCASSPKNTGELFFGEGSRLTVL.

The CDR3 DNA reads as TGTGCCAGCAGTAACTGGGTGGAGACCTACAATGAGCAGTTCTTC. This gives the protein CASSNWVETYNEQFF. The rearrangement links TRBV6-5 to TRBJ2-1; D gene uncertain. The CDR3 loop spans 15 amino acids. Per germline, CDR1 MNHEY and CDR2 SVGAGI. Trimming left V 5 bases short and J 2 bases short, with 13 bases between.

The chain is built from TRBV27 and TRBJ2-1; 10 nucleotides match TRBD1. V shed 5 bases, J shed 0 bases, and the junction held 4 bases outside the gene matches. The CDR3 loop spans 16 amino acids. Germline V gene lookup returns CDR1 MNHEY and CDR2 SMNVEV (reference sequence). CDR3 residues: CASSTRQGASYNEQFF. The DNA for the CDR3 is TGTGCCAGCAGTACACGACAGGGGGCCTCCTACAATGAGCAGTTCTTC.

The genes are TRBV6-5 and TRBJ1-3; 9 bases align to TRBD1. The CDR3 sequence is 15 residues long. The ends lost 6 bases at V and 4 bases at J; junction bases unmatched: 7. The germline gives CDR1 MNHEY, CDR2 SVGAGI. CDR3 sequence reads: CASSQQGAVGNTIYF. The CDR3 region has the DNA TGTGCCAGCAGCCAACAGGGGGCGGTGGGAAACACCATATATTTT.

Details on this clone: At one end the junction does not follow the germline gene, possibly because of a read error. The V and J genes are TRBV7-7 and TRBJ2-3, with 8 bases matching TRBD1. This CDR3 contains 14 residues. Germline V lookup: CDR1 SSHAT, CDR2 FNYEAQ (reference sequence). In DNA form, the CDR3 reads TGTGCTAGCAGCTTAGACAGGGGTGCAGATACGCAGTATTTT. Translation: CASSLDRGADTQYF.

The CDR3 DNA follows: TGCGCCAGCAGCTTGGGCAGGGGGAGATCCGAGCAGTACTTC. It specifies CASSLGRGRSEQYF. This chain joins TRBV5-1 and TRBJ2-7; TRBD1 aligns across 7 bases. Germline-derived CDR1 and CDR2 are SGHRS and YFSETQ. The trim removed 0 bases at V and 6 bases at J, leaving 6 bases unmatched. The CDR3 loop spans 14 amino acids.

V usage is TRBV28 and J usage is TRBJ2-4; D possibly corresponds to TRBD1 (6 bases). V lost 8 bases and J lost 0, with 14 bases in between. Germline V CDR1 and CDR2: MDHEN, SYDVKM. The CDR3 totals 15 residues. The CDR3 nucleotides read TGTGCCAGCGAGGAGACAGGCCTAGCCAAAAACATTCAGTACTTC. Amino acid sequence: CASEETGLAKNIQYF.

The CDR3 is CASRSAYEQYF. CDR3 bases: TGTGCCAGCAGATCCGCTTACGAGCAGTACTTC. This rearrangement joins TRBV19 to TRBJ2-7; D is uncertain. Germline V lookup: CDR1 LNHDA, CDR2 SQIVND (reference sequence). The CDR3 extends over 11 amino acids. Deletions cut 9 bases from V and 4 bases from J, with 10 bases between.

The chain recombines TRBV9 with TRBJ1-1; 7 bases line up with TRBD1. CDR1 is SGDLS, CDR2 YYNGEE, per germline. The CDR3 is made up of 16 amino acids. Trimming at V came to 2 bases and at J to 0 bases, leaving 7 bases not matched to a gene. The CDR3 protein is CASSVALGQMNTEAFF. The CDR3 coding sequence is TGTGCCAGCAGCGTCGCGTTGGGACAGATGAACACTGAAGCTTTCTTT.